The present T cell receptor (beta chain) was sequenced within a study of T cells expressing NK-cell markers. Germline-derived CDR1 and CDR2 are MNHNY and SVGAGI (reference sequence). This CDR3 comprises 12 residues. Synthesis of TCR beta cDNA relied on 5'RACE template switching carrying UMIs. TCRdb re-called the 5' RACE reads; every CDR3 protein appears as one record, without DNA. The sample table includes about 160,000 distinct CDR3 sequences. The TCR comes from a woman aged 18 to 75 in good health. Input material: blood T cells: a sorted CD56 or NKG2C T cell subset, CD4+ or CD8+ T cells, or bulk PBMC T cells (not recorded which). This sequence joins TRBV6-6 and TRBJ1-1. The CDR3 loop reads CASSSRIAEAFF.